These 13 T cell receptor beta chains were all obtained from the same sample, sequenced in a study of CD8 T cells in ankylosing spondylitis. TCRdb re-derived calls from the 5' RACE reads in MiXCR, one entry per CDR3 protein. The sample lists 200,000 to 300,000 distinct CDR3 sequences; around a tenth were seen once. What was sequenced was blood, either unsorted or a sorted T cell fraction (not recorded which). These receptors were obtained from a male donor with ankylosing spondylitis or in good health (not recorded which).

This clonotype was recorded at least ten times. The V gene is TRBV7-6, the J gene TRBJ2-3, with 11 bases matching TRBD2. CDR1 and CDR2 (germline): SGHVS, FNYEAQ. The CDR3 is made up of 16 amino acids. V lost 4 bases and J lost 0; bases outside the gene matches: 3. The DNA of the CDR3 is TGTGCCAGCAGCTCCACTAGCGGGAGAAGCACAGATACGCAGTATTTT. This encodes CASSSTSGRSTDTQYF.

This clonotype was observed many times. V gene TRBV5-1 combines with J gene TRBJ1-2, with 7 bases fitting TRBD1. The CDR3 loop spans 13 amino acids. Trimming removed 2 bases from V and 4 bases from J; junction bases left unmatched: 2. Germline V gene data show CDR1 as SGHRS and CDR2 as YFSETQ. The chain's CDR3 is CASSFGTAYGYTF. In DNA, the CDR3 is TGCGCCAGCAGCTTCGGGACAGCCTATGGCTACACCTTC.

The chain links TRBV19 to TRBJ1-4; tentative D call: TRBD1 (5 bases). The germline CDR1 and CDR2 sequences are LNHDA and SQIVND (reference sequence). This CDR3 contains 15 residues. Deletions cut 3 bases from V and 5 bases from J, with 13 bases between. The chain's CDR3 is CASSIQQEPNEKLFF. CDR3 sequence (DNA): TGTGCCAGTAGTATCCAACAGGAGCCGAATGAAAAACTGTTTTTT.

This clonotype has ten or more counts. The chain carries TRBV10-3 and TRBJ1-1; D unresolved. The CDR3 consists of 15 residues. V dropped 3 bases and J dropped 0 bases, with 11 bases sitting between them. Germline V gives CDR1 ENHRY, CDR2 SYGVKD. CDR3 region: CAISDRAAMNTEAFF. Written as DNA, the CDR3 is TGTGCCATCAGTGATAGGGCAGCCATGAACACTGAAGCTTTCTTT.

This clonotype was seen a few times. The chain combines TRBV7-3 with TRBJ2-1; D might be TRBD1 (6 bases). The CDR3 runs 13 residues. The V and J ends lost 5 bases and 4 bases respectively, with 9 bases between them. CDR1 SGHTA and CDR2 FQGTGA come from the germline V gene. The CDR3, as DNA: TGTGCCAGCAGCCAAGGGACATACAATGAGCAGTTCTTC. It is translated as CASSQGTYNEQFF. The whole variable domain, filled in from reference TRBV7-3 and TRBJ2-1, reads GAGVSQTPSNKVTEKGKYVELRCDPISGHTALYWYRQSLGQGPEFLIYFQGTGAADDSGLPNDRFFAVRPEGSVSTLKIQRTERGDSAVYLCASSQGTYNEQFFGPGTRLTVL.

This clonotype was recorded many times. The CDR3 DNA sequence: TGTGCCAGCAGTCTTTCCTACTCCTACGAGCAGTACTTC. The encoded protein is CASSLSYSYEQYF. The chain is built from TRBV28 and TRBJ2-7; no clear D gene. The length of the CDR3 is 13 residues. V lost 5 bases and J 0 bases, leaving 8 bases between the germline ends. CDR1 is MDHEN, CDR2 SYDVKM, per germline.

This clonotype was picked up a small number of times. V usage is TRBV7-9 and J usage is TRBJ2-3; D possibly corresponds to TRBD2 (6 bases). This CDR3 is built from 15 residues. Germline V CDR1 and CDR2: SEHNR, FQNEAQ (reference sequence). V dropped 2 bases and J dropped 8 bases, with 17 bases sitting between them. As DNA, the CDR3 is TGTGCCAGCAGCTTACTTCCCTTTGGAGGGAGTACGCAGTATTTT. Residues: CASSLLPFGGSTQYF.

This clonotype was observed at least ten times. The chain employs TRBV3-1 and TRBJ1-6; 7 bases are shared with TRBD1. The length of the CDR3 is 15 residues. Trimming removed 4 bases from V and 6 bases from J; junction bases left unmatched: 6. Germline V gene data show CDR1 as LGHDT and CDR2 as YNNKEL (reference sequence). The CDR3 is CASSPGQWINSPLHF. The CDR3 bases are TGTGCCAGCAGCCCGGGACAGTGGATTAATTCACCCCTCCACTTT.

This clonotype was recorded at least ten times. The chain links TRBV9 to TRBJ2-2; possibly TRBD1 or TRBD2 for D (5 bases each). The CDR3 covers 14 residues. Germline-derived CDR1 and CDR2 are SGDLS and YYNGEE. V was cut by 3 bases and J by 4 bases, with 10 bases left in between. CDR3 DNA sequence: TGTGCCAGCAGCGCGGGGCGAACCACCGGGGAGCTGTTTTTT. This gives the protein CASSAGRTTGELFF.

This clonotype was seen repeatedly, ten times or more. The chain uses TRBV6-5 and TRBJ1-3; D may be TRBD1 (5 bases). The germline gives CDR1 MNHEY, CDR2 SVGAGI. With 2 bases removed from V and 7 bases from J, the gap between germline ends came to 27 bases. The CDR3 covers 19 residues. CDR3 nucleotide sequence: TGTGCCAGCAGTTACACACACACAACGAGAGAGGACGGGGCTAACACCATATATTTT. Translating gives CASSYTHTTREDGANTIYF.

This clonotype was observed a handful of times. The chain has TRBV20-1 and TRBJ1-4; 7 nucleotides align to TRBD1. The V and J ends lost 0 bases and 5 bases, in that order; junction bases with no gene match: 6. CDR3 length equals 15 residues. Germline CDR1 and CDR2: DFQATT and SNEGSKA (reference sequence). As DNA, the CDR3 is TGCAGTGCTAGAGACGGGACAGCCGGCAATGAAAAACTGTTTTTT. Amino acid sequence: CSARDGTAGNEKLFF.

This clonotype was counted at least ten times. This sequence joins TRBV12-3 or TRBV12-4 and TRBJ1-5; TRBD1 matches 7 bases. The CDR3 has 17 amino acids. V dropped 4 bases and J dropped 11; count of bases not matched to a gene: 20. For the CDR3, the DNA is TGTGCCAGCAGTTCACGGGTAGATGTGGGACAGCAACGTGCCCAGCATTTT. Translated: CASSSRVDVGQQRAQHF.

This clonotype was detected ten times or more. V usage is TRBV7-9 and J usage is TRBJ2-3; tentative D call: TRBD2 (5 bases). Germline loops: CDR1 SEHNR, CDR2 FQNEAQ (reference sequence). Between the trimmed V and J ends, which lost 8 bases and 6 bases, there was a span of 9 bases. The CDR3 loop spans 11 amino acids. DNA of the CDR3: TGTGCCAGCGGGAGCTCGGATACGCAGTATTTT. It translates to CASGSSDTQYF. Full variable domain (rest looked up from reference TRBV7-9 and TRBJ2-3): DTGVSQNPRHKITKRGQNVTFRCDPISEHNRLYWYRQTLGQGPEFLTYFQNEAQLEKSRLLSDRFSAERPKGSFSTLEIQRTEQGDSAMYLCASGSSDTQYFGPGTRLTVL.